The entry below gives a single TCR beta chain sequence along with its context. The CDR3 runs to 15 residues. V was trimmed by 5 bases and J by 1 base, leaving 16 bases between them. Germline CDR1 reads SGHNT; CDR2 reads YYREEE (reference sequence). This sample is drawn from a study of blood T cell repertoires in COVID-19. Study-level background: There were acute and convalescent COVID-19 samples, and they came from the United States, Italy and Spain. From T cells, B-cell-depleted T cells, or PBMCs came the material, which was cDNA or gDNA.

In the source study's methods: Reference gene primer amplification gave nucleated cell count estimates. Produced via immunoSEQ multiplex PCR; TCRdb's table is partial and in-frame only. The V and J calls and clone size come from that table; D and trimming were worked out from the DNA. The table includes about 300,000 clones, about 83% detected once. This rearrangement joins TRBV5-4 to TRBJ2-7; D may be TRBD1 (6 bases). The sequencing input was peripheral blood. The receptor was isolated from a woman between 45 and 60 years old with acute or convalescent COVID-19. CDR3 protein: CASRPLGDKSYEQYF. DNA of the CDR3: TGTGCCAGCAGACCCTTGGGGGACAAGTCCTACGAGCAGTACTTC. Full variable domain (remainder filled in from reference TRBV5-4 and TRBJ2-7): ETGVTQSPTHLIKTRGQQVTLRCSSQSGHNTVSWYQQALGQGPQFIFQYYREEENGRGNFPPRFSGLQFPNYSSELNVNALELDDSALYLCASRPLGDKSYEQYFGPGTRLTVT.